This is a list of T cell receptor beta chains from one sample in a study of identical twins. MiXCR, applied by TCRdb to the 5' RACE reads, yields one record per CDR3 protein. Of 1.5 million to 2 million distinct CDR3 sequences listed, 25% to 35% are singletons. Source material: cord blood. These receptors came from a newborn girl in good health. Each CDR3 is given with its conserved first and last residue. The order of the fields is V gene, clone size, CDR3 length, D gene, J gene, CDR3 DNA, CDR3 protein. D genes are given only for firm matches. Clone size is shown for a subset of rows, as once, few, many or a class of expanded clone.

>TRBV20-1|few|14|.|TRBJ2-1
TGCAGTGCTAGAGTGGTTAGCTCCTACAATGAGCAGTTCTTC
CSARVVSSYNEQFF
>TRBV4-2|.|11|.|TRBJ2-7
TGTGCCAGCAGCCCCGGTGTGTGGCTGTACTTC
CASSPGVWLYF
>TRBV9|few|14|TRBD2|TRBJ2-7
TGTGCCAGCAGCGCGATGACTAGCGGGAGCGAGCAGTACTTC
CASSAMTSGSEQYF
>TRBV5-1|few|16|.|TRBJ2-1
TGCGCCAGCAGCTTGTTCTCCAACACTGGTACCGATGAGCAGTTCTTC
CASSLFSNTGTDEQFF
>TRBV20-1|few|12|.|TRBJ1-1
TGCAGTGTAAGGGCCATGAACACTGAAGCTTTCTTT
CSVRAMNTEAFF
>TRBV5-1|.|16|.|TRBJ1-6
TGCGCCAGCAGCCCTCGGGACATCGCCTATAATTCACCCCTCCACTTT
CASSPRDIAYNSPLHF
>TRBV6-6|.|17|.|TRBJ2-5
TGTGCCAGCAGTTACTCGTACGGAGGGGCCCTCCAAGAGACCCAGTACTTC
CASSYSYGGALQETQYF
>TRBV11-2|many|15|.|TRBJ2-1
TGTGCCAGCAGCTTCGAGGTGGGCTCCTACAATGAGCAGTTCTTC
CASSFEVGSYNEQFF
>TRBV25-1|.|11|.|TRBJ1-2
TGTGCCAGCAGTGAAGAGGCTAGGTACACCTTC
CASSEEARYTF
>TRBV5-1|few|14|.|TRBJ2-7
TGCGCCAGCAGCTTGGTTGGAGACATCGGGGGGCAGTACTTC
CASSLVGDIGGQYF
>TRBV20-1|.|14|.|TRBJ2-3
TGCAGTGCTAGAGTATTAAGCTCTGGTTATACGCAGTATTTT
CSARVLSSGYTQYF
>TRBV29-1|.|12|.|TRBJ2-1
TGCAGCGTCGCCCCCCCGGCGGTGGGGCAGTTCTTC
CSVAPPAVGQFF
>TRBV20-1|few|15|TRBD2|TRBJ2-1
TGCAGTGCTTGCAACCTAGCGGAATCCTACAATGAGCAGTTCTTC
CSACNLAESYNEQFF
>TRBV10-3|few|15|TRBD1|TRBJ2-3
TGTGCCATCAACCCCGGGACAGGGAGCACAGATACGCAGTATTTT
CAINPGTGSTDTQYF